The clone carrying this TCR beta chain came up a few times. V lost 5 bases to trimming and J lost 8 bases, with 10 bases between them. Germline-derived CDR1 and CDR2 are SEHNR and FQNEAQ (reference sequence). This CDR3 region has 12 residues. Per the original data handling: Reference gene primers were amplified, and this amplification served to estimate nucleated cell counts. The assay was immunoSEQ multiplex PCR, and TCRdb's table has in-frame clones only and misses some. That table gives V, J and clone size, and the DNA gave D and trimming. This repertoire shows roughly 200,000 clones, approximately 84% found once; its top ten account for 6% to 9.5%. The sample comes from a study of blood T cell repertoires in COVID-19. Study information: From the United States, Italy and Spain came samples of acute and convalescent COVID-19.

What was sequenced was peripheral blood. V gene TRBV7-9 combines with J gene TRBJ2-1, with D unresolved. The sequence came from a woman of 80 years or more with acute or convalescent COVID-19. CDR3: CASSLLPYEQFF. The CDR3 region has the DNA TGTGCCAGCAGCCTCCTCCCCTATGAGCAGTTCTTC.